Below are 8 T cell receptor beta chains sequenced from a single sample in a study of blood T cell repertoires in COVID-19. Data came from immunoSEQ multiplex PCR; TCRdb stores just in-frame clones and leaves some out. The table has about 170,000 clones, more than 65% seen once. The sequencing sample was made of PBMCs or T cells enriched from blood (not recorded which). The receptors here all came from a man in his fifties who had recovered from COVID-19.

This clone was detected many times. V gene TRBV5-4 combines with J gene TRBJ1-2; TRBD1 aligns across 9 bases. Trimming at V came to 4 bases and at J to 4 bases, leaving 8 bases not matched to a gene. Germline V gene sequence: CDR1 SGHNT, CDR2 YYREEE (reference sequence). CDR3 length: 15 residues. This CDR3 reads CASSQGTGLFYGYTF. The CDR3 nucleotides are TGTGCCAGCAGCCAAGGGACAGGGTTATTCTATGGCTACACCTTC.

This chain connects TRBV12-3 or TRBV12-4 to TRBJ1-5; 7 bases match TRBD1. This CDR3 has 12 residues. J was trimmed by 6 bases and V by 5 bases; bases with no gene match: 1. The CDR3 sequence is CASSRTGQPQHF. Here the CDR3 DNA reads TGTGCCAGCAGTCGGACAGGTCAGCCCCAGCATTTT.

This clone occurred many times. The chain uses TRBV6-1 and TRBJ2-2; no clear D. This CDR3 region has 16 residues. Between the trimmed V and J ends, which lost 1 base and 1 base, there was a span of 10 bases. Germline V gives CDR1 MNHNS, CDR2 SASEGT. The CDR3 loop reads CASSEGGDWNTGELFF. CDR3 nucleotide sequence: TGTGCCAGCAGTGAAGGTGGAGACTGGAACACCGGGGAGCTGTTTTTT.

The CDR3 here is CASSLALTSGGAKTQYF. The CDR3 coding sequence is TGTGCCAGCAGCTTAGCCTTGACTAGCGGGGGGGCGAAGACCCAGTACTTC. The chain joins TRBV7-2 to TRBJ2-5; TRBD2 aligns across 14 bases. CDR1 is SGHTA and CDR2 is FQGNSA in the germline V gene. Trimming removed 0 bases from V and 6 bases from J; junction bases left unmatched: 6. This CDR3 contains 17 residues.

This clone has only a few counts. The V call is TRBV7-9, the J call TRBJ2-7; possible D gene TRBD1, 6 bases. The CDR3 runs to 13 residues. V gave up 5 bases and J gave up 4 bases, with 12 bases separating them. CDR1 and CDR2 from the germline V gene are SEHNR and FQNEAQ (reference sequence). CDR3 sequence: CASSAGTLYEQYF. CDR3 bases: TGTGCCAGCAGCGCAGGGACACTATACGAGCAGTACTTC.

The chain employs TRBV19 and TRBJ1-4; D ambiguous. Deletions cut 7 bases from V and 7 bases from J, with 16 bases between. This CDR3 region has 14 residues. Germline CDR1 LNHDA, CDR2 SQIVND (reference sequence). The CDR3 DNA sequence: TGTGCCAGTAACCTAAGGCCCGGGGTTGAAAAACTGTTTTTT. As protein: CASNLRPGVEKLFF.

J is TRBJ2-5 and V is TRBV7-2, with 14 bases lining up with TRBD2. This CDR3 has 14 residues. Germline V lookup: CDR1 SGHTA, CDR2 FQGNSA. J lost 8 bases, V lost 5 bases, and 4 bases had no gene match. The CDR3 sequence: CASSMGLAGDTQYF. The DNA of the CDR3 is TGTGCCAGCAGCATGGGACTAGCGGGGGATACCCAGTACTTC.

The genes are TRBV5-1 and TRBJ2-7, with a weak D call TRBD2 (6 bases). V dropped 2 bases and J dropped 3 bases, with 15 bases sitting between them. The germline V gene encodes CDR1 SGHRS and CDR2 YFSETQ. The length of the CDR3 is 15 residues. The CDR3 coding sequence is TGCGCCAGCAGCTTAGGAGGGGCCTTTTTCTACGAGCAGTACTTC. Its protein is CASSLGGAFFYEQYF.